This entry is about one T cell receptor beta chain. The antigen is unknown. The entry originates in a study of post-analysis software for immune sequencing data. At the level of the study: Recorded disease courses covered relapsing-remitting, secondary progressive and progressive-relapsing multiple sclerosis. Some patients had no subtype annotation.

Every TCR beta cDNA library bore unique molecular identifiers. The T cell input of about 1 to 10 million gave roughly 0.5 million cDNA molecules. TCRdb reprocessed the PCR reads via MiXCR and lists one record per CDR3 protein. The sample yields almost 700,000 distinct CDR3 sequences, about 60% seen once. The CDR3 is 17 amino acids. CDR1 LGHNA and CDR2 YNFKEQ come from the germline V gene. Trimming removed 0 bases from V and 4 bases from J, with 19 bases in between. Study outcomes and limitations: F measure showed strong co-clustering of same-batch samples. Significantly lower normalized Chao1 diversity was seen in multiple sclerosis patients than in controls. Five or six TRBV segments, TRBV5-6, TRBV5-1 and TRBV20-1 among them, were found more frequent in patients than controls.

Sequenced sample: blood. The chain employs TRBV4-2 and TRBJ2-7; D may be TRBD2 (6 bases). This sequence originates from a girl aged 2 to 9 with multiple sclerosis. The CDR3 loop reads CASSQDLEGAGRYEQYF. The CDR3 nucleotides read TGTGCCAGCAGCCAAGACTTGGAGGGAGCAGGGAGGTACGAGCAGTACTTC.